These T cell receptor beta chains were read from a single sample in a study of shared clonotypes between healthy human individuals. Clones were sequenced by immunoSEQ multiplex PCR, and TCRdb holds only the in-frame ones, with some missing. The table lists roughly 2,000,000 clones, roughly 95% of them singletons, with more than 0.9% in the top ten. The source material was naive CD8+ T cells sorted from blood. All receptors derive from a man between 18 and 29 years old in good health. Both conserved end residues are part of each CDR3. The D gene is left open where the match is weak. Size values are once, few and many counts, or a class for expanded clones, and some rows have none.

j_call	d_call	cdr3_length	clone_size	v_call	cdr3_aa	cdr3_nt
TRBJ2-7	-	14	few	TRBV10-1	CASSEGSASDEQYF	TGCGCCAGCAGTGAAGGGTCCGCTTCGGACGAGCAGTACTTC
TRBJ1-4	TRBD1	15	-	TRBV5-1	CASSLAADRLEKLFF	TGCGCCAGCAGCTTGGCAGCGGACAGGTTGGAAAAACTGTTTTTT
TRBJ1-1	TRBD1	17	-	TRBV9	CASSVVAGQGRNTEAFF	TGTGCCAGCAGCGTAGTAGCGGGACAGGGGCGAAACACTGAAGCTTTCTTT
TRBJ2-1	TRBD2	16	-	TRBV7-9	CASSLERLAGDNEQFF	TGTGCCAGCAGCTTAGAACGACTAGCGGGAGACAATGAGCAGTTCTTC
TRBJ1-1	-	15	once	TRBV28	CASSFLPGEGTEAFF	TGTGCCAGCAGTTTCCTCCCCGGGGAGGGCACTGAAGCTTTCTTT
TRBJ1-6	-	16	-	TRBV28	CASSSRHRWRNSPLHF	TGTGCCAGCAGTTCCAGACATCGATGGAGGAATTCACCCCTCCACTTT
TRBJ2-1	-	11	-	TRBV11-2	CASSLGKEQFF	TGTGCCAGCAGCCTCGGAAAAGAGCAGTTCTTC
TRBJ2-7	TRBD2	15	-	TRBV6-1	CASRYGTSGNYEQYF	TGTGCCAGCAGATATGGGACTAGCGGGAACTACGAGCAGTACTTC
TRBJ2-3	TRBD2	15	-	TRBV2	CASSDFGGAPDTQYF	TGTGCCAGCAGTGACTTCGGGGGGGCCCCAGATACGCAGTATTTT
TRBJ2-7	TRBD2	16	-	TRBV4-3	CASSQEVSGTSYEQYF	TGCGCCAGCAGCCAAGAAGTGAGCGGGACCTCCTACGAGCAGTACTTC
TRBJ1-1	TRBD1	15	-	TRBV7-9	CASSPPTGLNTEAFF	TGTGCCAGCAGCCCCCCGACAGGGTTGAACACTGAAGCTTTCTTT
TRBJ2-5	TRBD2	17	-	TRBV4-2	CASSREWGGTLQETQYF	TGTGCCAGCAGCCGGGAATGGGGGGGGACTCTCCAAGAGACCCAGTACTTC
TRBJ1-2	TRBD1	17	-	TRBV5-1	CASSLEGGPDSTYGYTF	TGCGCCAGCAGCTTGGAAGGGGGCCCCGATTCAACCTATGGCTACACCTTC
TRBJ1-5	-	12	-	TRBV19	CASKQGNQPQHF	TGTGCCAGTAAACAGGGTAATCAGCCCCAGCATTTT
TRBJ1-2	TRBD1	17	-	TRBV4-3	CASSQEITGEGTYGYTF	TGCGCCAGCAGCCAGGAAATAACAGGGGAAGGGACCTATGGCTACACCTTC
TRBJ2-7	-	13	-	TRBV23-1	CASSVQGYYEQYF	TGCGCCAGCAGTGTCCAGGGGTACTACGAGCAGTACTTC
TRBJ1-5	TRBD1	14	-	TRBV6-5	CASSPQGAHQPQHF	TGTGCCAGCAGCCCACAGGGGGCCCATCAGCCCCAGCATTTT
TRBJ2-6	-	16	-	TRBV9	CASSATRSSGANVLTF	TGTGCCAGCAGCGCCACGCGAAGCTCTGGGGCCAACGTCCTGACTTTC
TRBJ1-1	TRBD1	15	-	TRBV9	CASSAGQGAVSEAFF	TGTGCCAGCAGCGCGGGACAGGGGGCTGTCTCTGAAGCTTTCTTT
TRBJ2-2	-	15	-	TRBV27	CASSLLGGPTGELFF	TGTGCCAGCAGTTTATTGGGGGGACCCACCGGGGAGCTGTTTTTT
TRBJ2-7	-	13	-	TRBV19	CASSIDPQTEQYF	TGTGCCAGTAGTATAGATCCTCAGACCGAGCAGTACTTC
TRBJ1-1	-	14	-	TRBV6-1	CASSEIQGSTEAFF	TGTGCCAGCAGTGAAATTCAAGGAAGCACTGAAGCTTTCTTT
TRBJ2-7	TRBD1	16	-	TRBV19	CASSSQDRVIPYEQYF	TGTGCCAGTAGTTCCCAGGACAGGGTGATCCCCTACGAGCAGTACTTC
TRBJ1-6	TRBD1	16	-	TRBV9	CASSVWDSGGSSPLHF	TGTGCCAGCAGCGTCTGGGACTCAGGGGGTAGTTCACCCCTCCACTTT
TRBJ2-3	TRBD2	14	-	TRBV4-1	CASMDAGGEDTQYF	TGCGCCAGCATGGACGCGGGGGGGGAAGATACGCAGTATTTT
TRBJ2-7	-	15	-	TRBV27	CASSPLVYTHYEQYF	TGTGCCAGCAGTCCCCTGGTGTATACCCATTACGAGCAGTACTTC
TRBJ2-7	-	13	-	TRBV4-1	CASSPGGAYEQYF	TGCGCCAGCAGCCCCGGAGGGGCCTACGAGCAGTACTTC
TRBJ2-7	-	12	-	TRBV6-5	CASSTDSYEQYF	TGTGCCAGCAGCACCGACAGCTACGAGCAGTACTTC
TRBJ2-5	-	14	-	TRBV27	CASSLLRGAETQYF	TGTGCCAGCAGCTTACTTAGGGGCGCAGAGACCCAGTACTTC
TRBJ1-2	-	11	-	TRBV9	CASSVEGGSTF	TGTGCCAGCAGCGTAGAGGGGGGGTCCACCTTC
TRBJ1-3	TRBD1	16	-	TRBV13	CASSYPGTGGADTIYF	TGTGCCAGCAGCTACCCCGGAACAGGGGGCGCAGACACCATATATTTT
TRBJ2-1	TRBD2	15	-	TRBV4-2	CASSLPLAGPDEQFF	TGTGCCAGCAGCCTGCCCCTAGCGGGCCCGGATGAGCAGTTCTTC